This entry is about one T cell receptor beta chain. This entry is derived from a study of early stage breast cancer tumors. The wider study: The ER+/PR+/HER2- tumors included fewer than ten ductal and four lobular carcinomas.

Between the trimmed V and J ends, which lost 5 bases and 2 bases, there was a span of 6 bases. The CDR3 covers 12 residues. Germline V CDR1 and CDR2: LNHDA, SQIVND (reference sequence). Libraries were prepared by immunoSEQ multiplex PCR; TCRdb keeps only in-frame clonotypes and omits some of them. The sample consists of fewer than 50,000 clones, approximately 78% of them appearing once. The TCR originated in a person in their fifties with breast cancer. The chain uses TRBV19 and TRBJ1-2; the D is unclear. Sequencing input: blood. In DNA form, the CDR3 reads TGTGCCAGTAGTCCAGCGAACTATGGCTACACCTTC. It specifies CASSPANYGYTF.